The 3 T cell receptor beta chains presented below share a single source sample, sequenced in a study of blood T cells in healthy people across ages. The second PCR ran about 6 to 12 cycles with a sample-barcoded 5' primer and J-beta primers. TCRdb reanalysed the 5' RACE reads using MiXCR and keeps one entry per CDR3 protein. The sample has over 1,300,000 distinct CDR3 sequences; almost 60% are singletons. Sequencing was done on a sample of blood. The receptors were gathered from a man aged 18 to 30 in good health.

This clonotype occurred a few times. The rearrangement uses TRBV5-1 and TRBJ2-7, with 7 bases lining up with TRBD2. The CDR3 sequence is 17 residues long. The ends lost 0 bases at V and 0 bases at J; junction bases unmatched: 9. Per the germline V gene, CDR1 is SGHRS and CDR2 is YFSETQ. CDR3 protein: CASSLAFGGTHSYEQYF. The CDR3 coding sequence is TGCGCCAGCAGCTTGGCCTTCGGGGGGACCCACTCCTACGAGCAGTACTTC. Drawing the rest from reference TRBV5-1 and TRBJ2-7, the complete variable domain is KAGVTQTPRYLIKTRGQQVTLSCSPISGHRSVSWYQQTPGQGLQFLFEYFSETQRNKGNFPGRFSGRQFSNSRSEMNVSTLELGDSALYLCASSLAFGGTHSYEQYFGPGTRLTVT.

The rearrangement joins TRBV29-1 to TRBJ2-5; 10 nucleotides line up with TRBD2. The junction had 4 bases not matched to a gene; V was cut back by 7 bases and J by 11 bases. This CDR3 is built from 10 residues. The V gene's germline CDR1 is SQVTM and CDR2 ANQGSEA. The CDR3 region is CSAYSGRQYF. The CDR3 DNA reads TGCAGCGCCTATAGCGGGAGGCAGTACTTC.

Turning to this clonotype: Mismatch with germline at one junction end may stem from a read error. The chain carries TRBV20-1 and TRBJ1-1; D is uncertain. From germline, CDR1 is DFQATT and CDR2 SNEGSKA (reference sequence). CDR3 length: 12 residues. CDR3 protein: CSAKYWNAEAFF. In DNA form, the CDR3 reads TGCAGTGCTAAATATTGGAACGCTGAAGCTTTCTTT.